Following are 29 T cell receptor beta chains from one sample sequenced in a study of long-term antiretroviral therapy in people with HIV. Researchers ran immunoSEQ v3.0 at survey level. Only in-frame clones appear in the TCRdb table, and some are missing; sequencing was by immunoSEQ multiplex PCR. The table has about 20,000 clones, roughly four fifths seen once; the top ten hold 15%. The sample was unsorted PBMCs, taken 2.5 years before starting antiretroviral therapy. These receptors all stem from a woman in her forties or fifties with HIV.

CDR3 region: CASSLRTGGYEQYF. The CDR3 DNA is TGCGCCAGCAGCTTACGGACAGGGGGCTACGAGCAGTACTTC. V gene TRBV4-1 combines with J gene TRBJ2-7; TRBD1 aligns across 10 bases. The CDR3 runs 14 residues. Trimming at V came to 5 bases and at J to 3 bases, leaving 4 bases not matched to a gene. Germline V gives CDR1 MGHRA, CDR2 YSYEKL.

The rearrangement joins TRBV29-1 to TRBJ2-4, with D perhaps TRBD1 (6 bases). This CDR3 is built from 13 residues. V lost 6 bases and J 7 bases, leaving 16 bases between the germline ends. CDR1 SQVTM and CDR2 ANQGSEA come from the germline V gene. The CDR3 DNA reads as TGCAGCGTCTCGGACAGTGTAAAGAACATTCAGTACTTC. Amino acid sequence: CSVSDSVKNIQYF.

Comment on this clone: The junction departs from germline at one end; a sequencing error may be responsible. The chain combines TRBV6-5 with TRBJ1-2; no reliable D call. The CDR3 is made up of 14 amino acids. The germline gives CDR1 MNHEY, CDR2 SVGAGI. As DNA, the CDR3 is TGTGCCATCAGTGAGTCAGGAGTGGTTGAATACTACACCTTC. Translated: CAISESGVVEYYTF.

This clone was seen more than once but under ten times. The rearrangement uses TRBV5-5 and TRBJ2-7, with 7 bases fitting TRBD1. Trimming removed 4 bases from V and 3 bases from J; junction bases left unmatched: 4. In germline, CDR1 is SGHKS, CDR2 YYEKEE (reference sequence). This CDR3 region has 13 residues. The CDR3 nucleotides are TGTGCCAGCAGCCCCAGACAGGGCTACGAGCAGTACTTC. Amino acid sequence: CASSPRQGYEQYF.

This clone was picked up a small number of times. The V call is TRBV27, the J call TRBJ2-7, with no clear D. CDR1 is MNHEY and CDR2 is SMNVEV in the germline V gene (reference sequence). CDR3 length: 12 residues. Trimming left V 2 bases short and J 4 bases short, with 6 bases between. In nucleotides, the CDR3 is TGTGCCAGCAGTTTAAAAGATTACGAGCAGTACGTC. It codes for CASSLKDYEQYV.

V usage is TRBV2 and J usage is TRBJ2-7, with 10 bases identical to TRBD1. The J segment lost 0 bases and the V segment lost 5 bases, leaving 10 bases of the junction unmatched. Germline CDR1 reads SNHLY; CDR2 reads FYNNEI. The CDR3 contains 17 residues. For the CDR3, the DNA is TGTGCCAGCAGTCTGGGTGCCGGGACAGGGGCCTCCTACGAGCAGTACTTC. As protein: CASSLGAGTGASYEQYF.

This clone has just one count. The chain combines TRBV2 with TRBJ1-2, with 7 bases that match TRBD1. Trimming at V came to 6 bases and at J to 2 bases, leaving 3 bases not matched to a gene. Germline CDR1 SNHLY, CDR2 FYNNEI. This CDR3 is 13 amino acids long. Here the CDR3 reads CASRQGQNYGYTF. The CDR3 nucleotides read TGTGCCAGCAGACAGGGACAGAACTATGGCTACACCTTC.

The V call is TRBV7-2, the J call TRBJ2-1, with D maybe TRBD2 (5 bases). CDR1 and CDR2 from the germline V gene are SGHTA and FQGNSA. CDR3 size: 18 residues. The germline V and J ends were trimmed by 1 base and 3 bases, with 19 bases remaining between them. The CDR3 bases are TGTGCCAGCAGCTTAGTCCCATTTACTAGGATGGACTACAATGAGCAGTTCTTC. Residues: CASSLVPFTRMDYNEQFF.

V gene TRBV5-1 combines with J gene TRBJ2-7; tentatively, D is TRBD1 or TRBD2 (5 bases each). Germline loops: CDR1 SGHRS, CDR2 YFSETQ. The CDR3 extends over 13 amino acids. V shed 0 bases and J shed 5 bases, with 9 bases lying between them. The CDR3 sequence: CASSLAVGDEQYV. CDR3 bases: TGCGCCAGCAGCTTGGCGGTGGGGGACGAGCAGTACGTC.

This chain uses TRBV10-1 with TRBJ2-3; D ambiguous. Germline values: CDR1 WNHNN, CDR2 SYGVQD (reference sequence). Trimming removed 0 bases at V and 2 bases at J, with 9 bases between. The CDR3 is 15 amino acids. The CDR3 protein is CASSESLRNTDTQYF. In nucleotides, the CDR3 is TGCGCCAGCAGTGAGTCGTTGCGGAACACAGATACGCAGTATTTT.

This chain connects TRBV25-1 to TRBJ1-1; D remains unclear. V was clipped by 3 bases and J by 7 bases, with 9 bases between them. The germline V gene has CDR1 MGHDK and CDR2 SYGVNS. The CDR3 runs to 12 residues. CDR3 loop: CASSEDADEAFF. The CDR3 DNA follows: TGTGCCAGCAGTGAGGACGCAGATGAAGCTTTCTTT.

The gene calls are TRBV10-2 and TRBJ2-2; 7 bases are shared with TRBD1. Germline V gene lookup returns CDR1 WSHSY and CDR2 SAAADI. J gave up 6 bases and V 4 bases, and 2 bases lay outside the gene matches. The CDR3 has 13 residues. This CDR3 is CASSGQGPGELFF. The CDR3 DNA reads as TGCGCCAGCAGTGGACAGGGTCCCGGGGAGCTGTTTTTT.

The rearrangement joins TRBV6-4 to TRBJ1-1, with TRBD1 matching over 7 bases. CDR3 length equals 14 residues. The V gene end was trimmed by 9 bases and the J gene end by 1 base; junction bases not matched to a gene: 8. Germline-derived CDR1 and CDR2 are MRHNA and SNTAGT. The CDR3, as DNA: TGTGCCAGTACACAGGGGATTGGGAACACTGAAGCTTTCTTT. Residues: CASTQGIGNTEAFF.

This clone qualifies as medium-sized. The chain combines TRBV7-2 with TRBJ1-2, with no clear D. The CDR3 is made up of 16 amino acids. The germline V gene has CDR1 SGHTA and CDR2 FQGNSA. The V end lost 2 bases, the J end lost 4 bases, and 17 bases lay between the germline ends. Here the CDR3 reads CASSLRVSGSGYGYTF. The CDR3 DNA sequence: TGTGCCAGCAGCTTACGAGTATCCGGGTCCGGCTATGGCTACACCTTC.

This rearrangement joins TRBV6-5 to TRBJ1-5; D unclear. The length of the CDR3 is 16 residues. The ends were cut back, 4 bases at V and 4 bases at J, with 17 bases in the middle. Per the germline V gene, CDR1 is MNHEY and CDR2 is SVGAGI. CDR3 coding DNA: TGTGCCAGCAGTTCAAGATATCCGGGCTTAAATCAGCCCCAGCATTTT. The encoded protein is CASSSRYPGLNQPQHF.

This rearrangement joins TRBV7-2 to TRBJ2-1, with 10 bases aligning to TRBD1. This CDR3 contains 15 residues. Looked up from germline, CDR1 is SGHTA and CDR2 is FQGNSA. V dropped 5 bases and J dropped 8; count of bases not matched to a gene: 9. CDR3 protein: CASSRGDRGRDEQFF. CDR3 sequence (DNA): TGTGCCAGCAGCCGGGGGGACAGGGGTAGGGATGAGCAGTTCTTC.

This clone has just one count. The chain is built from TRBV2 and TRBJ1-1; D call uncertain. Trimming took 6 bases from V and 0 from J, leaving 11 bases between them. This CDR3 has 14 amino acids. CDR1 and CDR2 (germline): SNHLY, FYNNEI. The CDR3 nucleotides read TGTGCCAGCAGGGATAGGGCGATGAACACTGAAGCTTTCTTT. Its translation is CASRDRAMNTEAFF.

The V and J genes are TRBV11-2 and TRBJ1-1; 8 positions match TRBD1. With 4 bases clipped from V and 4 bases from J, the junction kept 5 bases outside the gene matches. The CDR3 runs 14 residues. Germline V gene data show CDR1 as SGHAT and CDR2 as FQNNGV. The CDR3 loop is CASSSDRAFTEAFF. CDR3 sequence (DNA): TGTGCCAGCAGCTCGGACAGGGCGTTCACTGAAGCTTTCTTT. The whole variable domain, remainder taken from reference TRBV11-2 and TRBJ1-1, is EAGVAQSPRYKIIEKRQSVAFWCNPISGHATLYWYQQILGQGPKLLIQFQNNGVVDDSQLPKDRFSAERLKGVDSTLKIQPAKLEDSAVYLCASSSDRAFTEAFFGQGTRLTVV.

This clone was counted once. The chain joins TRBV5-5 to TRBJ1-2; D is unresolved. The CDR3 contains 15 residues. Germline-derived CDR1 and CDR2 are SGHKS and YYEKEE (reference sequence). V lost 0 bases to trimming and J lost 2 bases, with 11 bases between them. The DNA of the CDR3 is TGTGCCAGCAGCTTGGCTGTAGGAATAAACTATGGCTACACCTTC. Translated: CASSLAVGINYGYTF.

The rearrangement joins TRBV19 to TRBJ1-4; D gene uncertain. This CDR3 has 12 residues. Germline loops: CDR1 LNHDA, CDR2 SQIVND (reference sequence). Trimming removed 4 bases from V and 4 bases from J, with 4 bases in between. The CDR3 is CASSRHNEKLFF. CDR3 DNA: TGTGCCAGTAGTAGACATAATGAAAAACTGTTTTTT.

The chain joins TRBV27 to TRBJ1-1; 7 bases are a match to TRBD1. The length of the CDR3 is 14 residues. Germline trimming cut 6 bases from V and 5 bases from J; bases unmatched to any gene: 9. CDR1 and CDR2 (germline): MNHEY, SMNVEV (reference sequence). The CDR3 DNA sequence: TGTGCCAGCAGCTGGAAACAGGGGTTTACTGAAGCTTTCTTT. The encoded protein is CASSWKQGFTEAFF.

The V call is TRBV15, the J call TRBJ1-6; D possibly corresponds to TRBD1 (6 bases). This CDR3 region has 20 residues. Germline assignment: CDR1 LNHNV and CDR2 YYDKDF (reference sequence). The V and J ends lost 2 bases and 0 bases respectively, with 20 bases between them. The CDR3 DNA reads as TGTGCCACCAGCAGACCGCCTGGTTCGGGGGCGAGCTCCTATAATTCACCCCTCCACTTT. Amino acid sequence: CATSRPPGSGASSYNSPLHF.

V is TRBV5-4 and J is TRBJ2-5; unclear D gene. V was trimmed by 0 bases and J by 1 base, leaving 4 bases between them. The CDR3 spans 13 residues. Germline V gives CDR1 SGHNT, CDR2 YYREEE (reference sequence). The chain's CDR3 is CASSLGIQETQYF. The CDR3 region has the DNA TGTGCCAGCAGCTTGGGCATCCAAGAGACCCAGTACTTC.

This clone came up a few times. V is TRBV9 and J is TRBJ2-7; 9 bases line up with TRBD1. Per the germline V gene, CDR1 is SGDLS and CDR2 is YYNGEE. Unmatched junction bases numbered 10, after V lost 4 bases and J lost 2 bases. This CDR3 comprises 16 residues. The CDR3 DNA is TGTGCCAGCAGCTCCATGGACAGGGGATACCCCTACGAGCAGTACGTC. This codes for CASSSMDRGYPYEQYV.

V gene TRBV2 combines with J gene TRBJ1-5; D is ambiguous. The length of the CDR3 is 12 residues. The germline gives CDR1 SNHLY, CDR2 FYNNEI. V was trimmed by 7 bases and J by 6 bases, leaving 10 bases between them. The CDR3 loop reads CASKSGPQPQHF. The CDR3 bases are TGTGCCAGCAAATCCGGACCTCAGCCCCAGCATTTT.

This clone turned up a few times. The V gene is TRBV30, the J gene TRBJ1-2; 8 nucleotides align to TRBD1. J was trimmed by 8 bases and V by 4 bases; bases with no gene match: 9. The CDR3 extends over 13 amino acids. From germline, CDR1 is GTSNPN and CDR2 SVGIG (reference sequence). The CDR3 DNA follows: TGTGCCTGGATACCCGGACAGGGAGAGGGCTACACCTTC. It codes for CAWIPGQGEGYTF.

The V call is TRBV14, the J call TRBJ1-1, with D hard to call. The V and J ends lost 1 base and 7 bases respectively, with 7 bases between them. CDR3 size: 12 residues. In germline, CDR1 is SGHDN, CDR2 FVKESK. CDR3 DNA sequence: TGTGCCAGCAGCCAAGGTTCCTTTGAAGCTTTCTTT. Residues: CASSQGSFEAFF.

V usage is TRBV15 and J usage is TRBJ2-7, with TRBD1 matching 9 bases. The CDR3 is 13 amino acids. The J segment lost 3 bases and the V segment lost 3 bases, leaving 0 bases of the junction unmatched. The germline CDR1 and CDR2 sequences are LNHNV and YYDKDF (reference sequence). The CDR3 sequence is CATSRDRGYEQYV. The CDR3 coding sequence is TGTGCCACCAGCAGGGACAGGGGCTACGAGCAGTACGTC.

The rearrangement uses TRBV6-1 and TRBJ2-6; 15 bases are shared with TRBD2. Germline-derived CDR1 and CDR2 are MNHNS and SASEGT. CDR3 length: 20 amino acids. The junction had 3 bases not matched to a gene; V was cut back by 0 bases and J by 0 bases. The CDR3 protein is CASSEAGLAGGRSGANVLTF. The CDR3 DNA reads TGTGCCAGCAGTGAAGCGGGACTAGCGGGGGGTCGCTCTGGGGCCAACGTCCTGACTTTC.